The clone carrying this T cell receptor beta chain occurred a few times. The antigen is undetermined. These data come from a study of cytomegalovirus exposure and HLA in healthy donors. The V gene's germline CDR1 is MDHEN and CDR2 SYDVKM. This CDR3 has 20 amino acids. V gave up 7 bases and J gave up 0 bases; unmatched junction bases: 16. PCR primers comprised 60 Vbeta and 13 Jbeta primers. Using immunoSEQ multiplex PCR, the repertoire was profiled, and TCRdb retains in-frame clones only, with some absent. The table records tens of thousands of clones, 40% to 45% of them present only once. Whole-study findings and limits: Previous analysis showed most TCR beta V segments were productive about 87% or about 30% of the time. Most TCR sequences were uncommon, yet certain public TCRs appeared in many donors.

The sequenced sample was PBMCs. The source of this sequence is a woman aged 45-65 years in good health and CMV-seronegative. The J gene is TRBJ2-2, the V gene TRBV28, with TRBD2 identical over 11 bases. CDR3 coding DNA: TGTGCCAGCACACCCTCTCCCGGGACTAGCGGCTCTTCGAACACCGGGGAGCTGTTTTTT. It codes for CASTPSPGTSGSSNTGELFF.